The 30 T cell receptor beta chains presented below share a single source sample, sequenced in a study of blood T cell repertoires in COVID-19. Produced via immunoSEQ multiplex PCR; TCRdb's table is partial and in-frame only. The data show some 35,000 clones, with about 87% seen just once and around 15% held by the top ten. The material sequenced was peripheral blood. These TCRs come from a man between 60 and 70 years old with active COVID-19.

The chain is built from TRBV28 and TRBJ2-5; TRBD1 matches at 8 bases. Germline assignment: CDR1 MDHEN and CDR2 SYDVKM. V shed 1 base, J shed 3 bases, and the junction held 10 bases outside the gene matches. The CDR3 runs 17 residues. CDR3 in amino acids: CASSLSAGGRAKETQYF. DNA for the CDR3: TGTGCCAGCAGTTTATCCGCAGGGGGCCGGGCAAAAGAGACCCAGTACTTC.

This clone was detected only a few times. The J gene is TRBJ2-7, the V gene TRBV3-1 (or the pseudogene TRBV3-2), with a weak D call TRBD1 (6 bases). The CDR3 loop spans 12 amino acids. CDR1 is LGHDT and CDR2 is YNNKEL in the germline V gene (reference sequence). Trimming removed 5 bases at V and 10 bases at J, with 15 bases between. The CDR3 nucleotides read TGTGCCAGCAGCGAATGGGGGCTCCCCCAGTACTTC. It yields the protein CASSEWGLPQYF.

The chain joins TRBV28 to TRBJ1-3, with 8 bases lining up with TRBD1. The J segment lost 2 bases and the V segment lost 2 bases, leaving 5 bases of the junction unmatched. The CDR3 is 16 amino acids. Germline lookup yields CDR1 MDHEN and CDR2 SYDVKM. The CDR3 loop reads CASSLDQGAAGNTIYF. CDR3 in DNA: TGTGCCAGCAGTTTAGATCAGGGGGCAGCTGGAAACACCATATATTTT.

The chain carries TRBV18 and TRBJ2-7, with 10 bases that match TRBD1. This CDR3 region has 15 residues. Trimming cost V 4 bases and J 4 bases; bases outside gene matches: 7. Germline V gene lookup returns CDR1 KGHSH and CDR2 LQKENI. The CDR3 DNA sequence: TGTGCCAGCTCACGGTCCGGGACAGGGGTATACGAGCAGTACTTC. Translating gives CASSRSGTGVYEQYF.

This chain uses TRBV30 with TRBJ1-6; 12 bases agree with TRBD1. The ends lost 3 bases at V and 2 bases at J; junction bases unmatched: 11. The CDR3 loop spans 19 amino acids. The germline CDR1 and CDR2 sequences are GTSNPN and SVGIG (reference sequence). CDR3 region: CAWSGDRGLLGPYNSPLHF. The CDR3, as DNA: TGTGCCTGGAGCGGGGACAGGGGGCTCCTGGGGCCCTATAATTCACCCCTCCACTTT.

J is TRBJ1-2 and V is TRBV13; 7 bases are a match to TRBD1. Germline V lookup: CDR1 PRHDT, CDR2 FYEKMQ (reference sequence). This CDR3 is 13 amino acids long. Losses at the gene ends were 5 bases for V and 7 bases for J; bases not matched to a gene: 7. The DNA for the CDR3 is TGTGCCAGCAGCCTTCTGGCAGGGGGTGGCTACACCTTC. This sequence encodes CASSLLAGGGYTF.

The CDR3 loop is CATSRDQGTGTNEQYF. The CDR3 DNA sequence: TGTGCCACCAGCAGAGATCAGGGGACAGGGACCAACGAGCAGTACTTC. The chain employs TRBV15 and TRBJ2-7; TRBD1 matches at 9 bases. After removal of 0 bases from V and 5 bases from J, the junction contained 8 bases not matched to a gene. Germline V gene lookup returns CDR1 LNHNV and CDR2 YYDKDF (reference sequence). This CDR3 contains 16 residues.

V gene TRBV2 combines with J gene TRBJ1-2, with D tentatively TRBD1 (5 bases). CDR1 SNHLY and CDR2 FYNNEI come from the germline V gene. V lost 7 bases and J 12 bases, leaving 15 bases between the germline ends. The CDR3 is 11 amino acids. The CDR3 reads CASKVAGRDTF. DNA for the CDR3: TGTGCCAGCAAGGTGGCAGGGCGAGACACCTTC.

The rearrangement joins TRBV28 to TRBJ1-5; 8 bases line up with TRBD1. The V gene's germline CDR1 is MDHEN and CDR2 SYDVKM. V trimming: 8 bases; J trimming: 2 bases; junction bases outside the gene matches: 8. CDR3 length: 15 amino acids. CDR3 coding DNA: TGTGCCAGCCTCAGACTGACAGGGGGCAATCAGCCCCAGCATTTT. This encodes CASLRLTGGNQPQHF.

This clone was seen once. This chain's CDR3 is CASRPPDFNNQPQHF. For the CDR3, the DNA is TGTGCCAGTCGGCCCCCGGACTTTAACAATCAGCCCCAGCATTTT. This chain links TRBV19 with TRBJ1-5; D is ambiguous. The CDR3 covers 15 residues. V lost 8 bases to trimming and J lost 3 bases, with 17 bases between them. Germline CDR1 is LNHDA and CDR2 is SQIVND (reference sequence).

The rearrangement links TRBV7-8 to TRBJ1-2; 7 bases are shared with TRBD1. The CDR3 extends over 15 amino acids. With 5 bases clipped from V and 4 bases from J, the junction kept 10 bases outside the gene matches. Per germline, CDR1 SGHVS and CDR2 FQNEAQ. The CDR3 nucleotides read TGTGCCAGCAGCCTTATCGGGACAGTAGGCTATGGCTACACCTTC. Translating it yields CASSLIGTVGYGYTF.

The chain links TRBV6-5 to TRBJ1-6, with a tentative D call TRBD1 (6 bases). In germline, CDR1 is MNHEY, CDR2 SVGAGI. The CDR3 extends over 14 amino acids. V lost 6 bases, J lost 7 bases, and 13 bases lay in between. The CDR3 sequence is CASSPQGSNSPLHF. Here the CDR3 DNA reads TGTGCCAGCAGCCCACAGGGTTCCAATTCACCCCTCCACTTT.

V and J are TRBV29-1 and TRBJ2-1, with TRBD2 matching over 10 bases. The germline gives CDR1 SQVTM, CDR2 ANQGSEA. The CDR3 has 14 residues. The V and J ends lost 6 bases and 3 bases, in that order; junction bases with no gene match: 5. CDR3 coding DNA: TGCAGCGTCCCCGGGACTAGCGTCTACAATGAGCAGTTCTTC. Its protein product is CSVPGTSVYNEQFF.

The chain is built from TRBV27 and TRBJ2-5; TRBD1 matches at 7 bases. Germline loops: CDR1 MNHEY, CDR2 SMNVEV (reference sequence). With 7 bases clipped from V and 5 bases from J, the junction kept 4 bases outside the gene matches. The CDR3 length is 12 residues. In DNA, the CDR3 is TGTGCCAGCAAGGGGGCGCGTGAGACCCAGTACTTC. Its translation: CASKGARETQYF.

V is TRBV2 and J is TRBJ2-2; 7 bases line up with TRBD2. The trim removed 8 bases at V and 2 bases at J, leaving 11 bases unmatched. The CDR3 totals 16 residues. In germline, CDR1 is SNHLY, CDR2 FYNNEI. Here the CDR3 DNA reads TGTGCCAGCCGTTTAGAAGCGGGACTCAACACCGGGGAGCTGTTTTTT. This sequence encodes CASRLEAGLNTGELFF.

The V gene is TRBV7-8, the J gene TRBJ2-5, with D maybe TRBD1 (5 bases). Trimming left V 3 bases short and J 3 bases short, with 14 bases between. CDR3 length equals 15 residues. Germline V gives CDR1 SGHVS, CDR2 FQNEAQ. CDR3: CASSFGAVREETQYF. The CDR3 DNA reads as TGTGCCAGCAGCTTTGGGGCCGTAAGGGAAGAGACCCAGTACTTC.

The rearrangement uses TRBV19 and TRBJ1-4; D gene ambiguous. CDR3 length equals 15 residues. The V end was cut by 6 bases, the J end by 0 bases, with 11 bases between. Germline values: CDR1 LNHDA, CDR2 SQIVND (reference sequence). The CDR3 sequence: CASREWPATNEKLFF. The CDR3, as DNA: TGTGCCAGTAGGGAGTGGCCAGCAACTAATGAAAAACTGTTTTTT.

The V call is TRBV18, the J call TRBJ2-4, with 12 bases lining up with TRBD2. This CDR3 is built from 14 residues. Germline loops: CDR1 KGHSH, CDR2 LQKENI. V shed 3 bases, J shed 8 bases, and the junction held 2 bases outside the gene matches. The CDR3 sequence is CASSPRLAGDIQYF. The CDR3 DNA reads as TGTGCCAGCTCACCCCGACTAGCGGGAGACATTCAGTACTTC. Full variable domain (remainder filled in from reference TRBV18 and TRBJ2-4): NAGVMQNPRHLVRRRGQEARLRCSPMKGHSHVYWYRQLPEEGLKFMVYLQKENIIDESGMPKERFSAEFPKEGPSILRIQQVVRGDSAAYFCASSPRLAGDIQYFGAGTRLSVL.

This clone has just one count. The V call is TRBV11-2, the J call TRBJ1-1; 10 positions match TRBD1. J lost 2 bases, V lost 4 bases, and 7 bases had no gene match. In germline, CDR1 is SGHAT, CDR2 FQNNGV. The CDR3 totals 16 residues. In nucleotides, the CDR3 is TGTGCCAGCAGCTCATGGGACAGGGGAGGCAACACTGAAGCTTTCTTT. This sequence encodes CASSSWDRGGNTEAFF. Full variable domain (rest looked up from reference TRBV11-2 and TRBJ1-1): EAGVAQSPRYKIIEKRQSVAFWCNPISGHATLYWYQQILGQGPKLLIQFQNNGVVDDSQLPKDRFSAERLKGVDSTLKIQPAKLEDSAVYLCASSSWDRGGNTEAFFGQGTRLTVV.

The CDR3 spells CASSGQGATQETQYF. The CDR3, as DNA: TGTGCCAGCAGTGGACAGGGGGCGACCCAAGAGACCCAGTACTTC. The chain has TRBV2 and TRBJ2-5; 10 bases match TRBD1. The CDR3 runs 15 residues. The germline V gene encodes CDR1 SNHLY and CDR2 FYNNEI. The J segment lost 1 base and the V segment lost 4 bases, leaving 3 bases of the junction unmatched.

This chain joins TRBV10-3 and TRBJ1-6; D call uncertain. Germline CDR1 ENHRY, CDR2 SYGVKD. Trimming pared 7 bases from V and 10 bases from J, leaving 17 bases between. The CDR3 covers 14 residues. The CDR3: CAITPDSLGSPLHF. The CDR3 region has the DNA TGTGCCATCACCCCGGACTCCTTGGGATCACCCCTCCACTTT.

V gene TRBV5-6 combines with J gene TRBJ2-7; 9 nucleotides align to TRBD1. The CDR3 extends over 15 amino acids. In germline, CDR1 is SGHDT, CDR2 YYEEEE. Trimming removed 4 bases from V and 2 bases from J; junction bases left unmatched: 7. The chain's CDR3 is CASSPRDRVTYEQYF. CDR3 DNA: TGTGCCAGCAGCCCAAGGGACAGGGTCACCTACGAGCAGTACTTC.

The chain couples TRBV6-2 or TRBV6-3 to TRBJ2-3; perhaps TRBD2 as D (5 bases). This CDR3 contains 17 residues. Germline CDR1 and CDR2: MNHEY and SVGEGT. Between the trimmed V and J ends, which lost 0 bases and 1 base, there was a span of 14 bases. DNA of the CDR3: TGTGCCAGCAGTTACTCGATGGTTACTAGAGGCACAGATACGCAGTATTTT. As protein: CASSYSMVTRGTDTQYF.

This clone appeared a few times. The chain links TRBV5-1 to TRBJ1-3, with 7 bases fitting TRBD1. Germline assignment: CDR1 SGHRS and CDR2 YFSETQ. V shed 4 bases, J shed 0 bases, and the junction held 7 bases outside the gene matches. The CDR3 length is 16 residues. The CDR3 DNA reads TGCGCCAGCAGCATGGGACAGTATTCCTCTGGAAACACCATATATTTT. As protein: CASSMGQYSSGNTIYF.

The CDR3 region has the DNA TGCGCCAGCAGCCATAGACAGGCTCTCGGCTATGGCTACACCTTC. Translated, it gives CASSHRQALGYGYTF. The chain has TRBV4-1 and TRBJ1-2; D might be TRBD1 (6 bases). Germline V gene data show CDR1 as MGHRA and CDR2 as YSYEKL. The ends were cut back, 3 bases at V and 4 bases at J, with 15 bases in the middle. The CDR3 consists of 15 residues.

The chain uses TRBV5-1 and TRBJ2-5; TRBD1 matches at 8 bases. Germline lookup yields CDR1 SGHRS and CDR2 YFSETQ. The CDR3 contains 15 residues. Trimming took 3 bases from V and 3 from J; bases not matched to a gene: 7. The DNA for the CDR3 is TGCGCCAGCAGCTGGGCCCCGACAGGGGAAGAGACCCAGTACTTC. It encodes CASSWAPTGEETQYF. Full variable domain (missing parts from reference TRBV5-1 and TRBJ2-5): KAGVTQTPRYLIKTRGQQVTLSCSPISGHRSVSWYQQTPGQGLQFLFEYFSETQRNKGNFPGRFSGRQFSNSRSEMNVSTLELGDSALYLCASSWAPTGEETQYFGPGTRLLVL.

This chain connects TRBV29-1 to TRBJ2-1; possibly TRBD2 for D (5 bases). V lost 3 bases, J lost 6 bases, and 9 bases lay in between. CDR3 length: 12 residues. CDR1 and CDR2 from the germline V gene are SQVTM and ANQGSEA. The CDR3 here is CSVEAGPNEQFF. DNA of the CDR3: TGCAGCGTTGAGGCGGGCCCCAATGAGCAGTTCTTC.

This clone was recorded once. The chain has TRBV9 and TRBJ2-7, with D unresolved. V was trimmed by 3 bases and J by 0 bases, leaving 10 bases between them. From germline, CDR1 is SGDLS and CDR2 YYNGEE. The CDR3 sequence is 14 residues long. The CDR3 sequence: CASSDDSSSYEQYF. CDR3 nucleotide sequence: TGTGCCAGCAGCGACGACTCGAGCTCCTACGAGCAGTACTTC.

The rearrangement uses TRBV2 and TRBJ2-7; D gene unclear. CDR3 length: 13 residues. With 1 base removed from V and 2 bases from J, the gap between germline ends came to 6 bases. The germline gives CDR1 SNHLY, CDR2 FYNNEI. CDR3 nucleotides: TGTGCCAGCAGTGAAGTCAGTACCTACGAGCAGTACTTC. It is translated as CASSEVSTYEQYF.

The chain combines TRBV19 with TRBJ2-3, with D tentatively TRBD2 (6 bases). This CDR3 comprises 14 residues. Germline CDR1 is LNHDA and CDR2 is SQIVND (reference sequence). Trimming shortened V by 3 bases and J by 6 bases, and 13 bases separated the two germline ends. The CDR3 region has the DNA TGTGCCAGTAGTATCAGCGGGCCACTGGATACGCAGTATTTT. Translated, it gives CASSISGPLDTQYF.